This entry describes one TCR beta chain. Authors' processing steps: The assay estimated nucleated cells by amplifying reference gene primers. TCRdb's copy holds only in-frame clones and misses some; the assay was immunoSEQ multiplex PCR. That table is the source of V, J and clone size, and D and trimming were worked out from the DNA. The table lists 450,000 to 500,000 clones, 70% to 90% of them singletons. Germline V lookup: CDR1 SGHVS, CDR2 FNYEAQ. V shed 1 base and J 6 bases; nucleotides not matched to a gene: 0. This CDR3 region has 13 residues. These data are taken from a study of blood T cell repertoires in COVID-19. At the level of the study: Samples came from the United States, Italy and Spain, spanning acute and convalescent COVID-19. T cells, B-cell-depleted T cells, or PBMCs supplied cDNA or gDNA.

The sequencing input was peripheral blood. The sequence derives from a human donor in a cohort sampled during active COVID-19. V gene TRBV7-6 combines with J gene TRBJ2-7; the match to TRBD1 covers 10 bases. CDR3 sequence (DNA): TGTGCCAGCAGCTTAGGGACAGGGGGCGAGCAGTACTTC. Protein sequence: CASSLGTGGEQYF.